The rows below give T cell receptor beta chains drawn from one sample of a study of response to subunit inactivated influenza vaccine. MiXCR was run by TCRdb on the RT-PCR reads, yielding one entry per CDR3 protein. The data show about 570,000 distinct CDR3 sequences, approximately 10% seen once. The same data also went into a second study, on T cells expressing NK-cell markers.

The sample here was PBMCs from blood, taken on the day of vaccination. All receptors come from a man aged 50 to 59 who received an inactivated influenza vaccine. Both conserved end residues are part of each CDR3.

v_call: TRBV28; j_call: TRBJ2-1; cdr3_aa: CASTITGMAAYNEQFF
v_call: TRBV4-3; j_call: TRBJ2-3; cdr3_aa: CANLLAGGTDTQYF
v_call: TRBV4-3; j_call: TRBJ2-7; cdr3_aa: CASSQYRSDSYEQYF
v_call: TRBV28; j_call: TRBJ2-1; cdr3_aa: CASSDPSGGYNEQFF
v_call: TRBV12-3/TRBV12-4; j_call: TRBJ2-2; cdr3_aa: CASTRAQVTGELFF
v_call: TRBV4-2; j_call: TRBJ1-2; cdr3_aa: CASSQAGTNYGYTF
v_call: TRBV5-1; j_call: TRBJ2-1; cdr3_aa: CAGIPNNEQFF
v_call: TRBV4-3; j_call: TRBJ2-7; cdr3_aa: CASSQAVGLIYEQYF
v_call: TRBV6-2/TRBV6-3; j_call: TRBJ2-4; cdr3_aa: CASKEVRDFHDIQYF
v_call: TRBV29-1; j_call: TRBJ2-3; cdr3_aa: CSVEDGWGTGTMGTDTQYF
v_call: TRBV12-3/TRBV12-4; j_call: TRBJ2-2; cdr3_aa: CASSLETTAGELFF
v_call: TRBV19; j_call: TRBJ1-1; cdr3_aa: CASSILGAEAFF
v_call: TRBV9; j_call: TRBJ2-1; cdr3_aa: CASSVGLTDNEQFF
v_call: TRBV20-1; j_call: TRBJ1-1; cdr3_aa: CSARRGKNTEAFF